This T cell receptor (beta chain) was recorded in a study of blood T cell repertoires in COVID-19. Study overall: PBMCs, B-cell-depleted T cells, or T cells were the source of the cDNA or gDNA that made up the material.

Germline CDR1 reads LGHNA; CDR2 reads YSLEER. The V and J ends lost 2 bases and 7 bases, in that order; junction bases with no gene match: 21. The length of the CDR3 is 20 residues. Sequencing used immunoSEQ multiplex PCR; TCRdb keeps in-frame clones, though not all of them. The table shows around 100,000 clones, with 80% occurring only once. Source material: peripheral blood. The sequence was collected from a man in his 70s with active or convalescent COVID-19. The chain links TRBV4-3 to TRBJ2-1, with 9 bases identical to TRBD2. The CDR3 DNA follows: TGCGCCAGCAGCCAAACAAACGGACGCAGCGGGAGGCCCTCTAGGAATGAGCAGTTCTTC. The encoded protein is CASSQTNGRSGRPSRNEQFF.